This TCR beta chain was identified in a study of Graves' ophthalmopathy and Graves' hyperthyroidism. Across the whole study: Upon initial diagnosis and before any treatment, peripheral blood was collected. Study outcomes and limitations: A 13-signature model separated ophthalmopathy from stable hyperthyroidism, reaching around 89% sensitivity and roughly 84% specificity cross-validated. Blood shared most expanded thyroid clonotypes above 0.001 frequency.

From fresh peripheral blood, under 12 ml in volume, the PBMCs were obtained. This CDR3 region has 17 residues. V was pared by 3 bases and J by 7 bases, with 27 bases between. The germline CDR1 and CDR2 sequences are DFQATT and SNEGSKA (reference sequence). Beta-chain TCR CDR3 regions were amplified from RNA transcripts. The authors performed first-round RT-PCR with HTBI primers and then a second-round multiplex PCR. MiXCR was run by TCRdb on the multiplex PCR reads, yielding one entry per CDR3 protein. The table has approximately 480,000 distinct CDR3 sequences, 14% seen once. In its sample, this clonotype was seen many times. The target antigen is unknown.

This receptor was taken from a woman aged 25 to 45 with Graves' ophthalmopathy. Sequencing was carried out using blood. This sequence joins TRBV20-1 and TRBJ2-5; D possibly matches TRBD1 or TRBD2 (5 bases each). In DNA form, the CDR3 reads TGCAGTGCTAGGGGGGTAGGGAGCGTGGGGATGGAAGGGACCCAGTACTTC. Amino acid sequence: CSARGVGSVGMEGTQYF.